The clone carrying this T cell receptor beta chain was detected a few times. The target antigen is unknown. The PCR was carried out with 60 Vbeta primers and 13 Jbeta primers. TCRdb keeps only in-frame clones here, not all; method: immunoSEQ multiplex PCR. The data hold around 110,000 clones, with roughly 82% observed a single time. The data were obtained in a study of cytomegalovirus exposure and HLA in healthy donors. Findings and caveats of the study: Several of the most significant clusters appeared, in a later analysis, to be linked to common viral pathogens. The likely origin of a cluster of highly shared sequence variants was a sequencing artifact. Most TCR beta V segments were productive about 90% or about 30% of the time in an earlier analysis.

Material: PBMCs. The receptor was isolated from a man aged 45-65 years in good health and CMV-seronegative.

The CDR3: CASSYRQGRGNTEAFF. DNA of the CDR3: TGTGCCAGCAGCTACCGACAGGGTCGGGGGAATACTGAAGCTTTCTTT. V usage is TRBV13 and J usage is TRBJ1-1, with 7 bases fitting TRBD1. This CDR3 has 16 amino acids. The V gene's germline CDR1 is PRHDT and CDR2 FYEKMQ (reference sequence). The junction had 13 bases not matched to a gene; V was cut back by 4 bases and J by 5 bases.